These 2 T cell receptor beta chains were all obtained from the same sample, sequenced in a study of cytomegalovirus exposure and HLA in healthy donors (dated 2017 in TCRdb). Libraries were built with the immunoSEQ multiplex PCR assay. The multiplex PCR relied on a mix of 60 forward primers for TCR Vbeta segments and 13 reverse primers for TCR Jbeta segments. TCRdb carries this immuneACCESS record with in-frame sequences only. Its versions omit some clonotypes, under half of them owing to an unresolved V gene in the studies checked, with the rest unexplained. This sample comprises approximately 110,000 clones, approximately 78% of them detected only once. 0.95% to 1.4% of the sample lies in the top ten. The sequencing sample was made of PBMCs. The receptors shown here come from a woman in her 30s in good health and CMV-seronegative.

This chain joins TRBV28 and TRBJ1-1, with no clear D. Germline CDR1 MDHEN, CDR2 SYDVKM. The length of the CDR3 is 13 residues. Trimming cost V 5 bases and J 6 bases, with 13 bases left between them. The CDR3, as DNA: TGTGCCAGCAGTCCGTCCGGAGCCCCTGAAGCTTTCTTT. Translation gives CASSPSGAPEAFF.

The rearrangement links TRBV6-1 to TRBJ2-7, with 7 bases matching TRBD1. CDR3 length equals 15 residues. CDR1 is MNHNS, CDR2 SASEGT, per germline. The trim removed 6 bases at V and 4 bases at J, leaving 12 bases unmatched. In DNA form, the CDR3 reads TGTGCCAGCAGAGAGCGTACGACAGGGTTTTACGAGCAGTACTTC. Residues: CASRERTTGFYEQYF.